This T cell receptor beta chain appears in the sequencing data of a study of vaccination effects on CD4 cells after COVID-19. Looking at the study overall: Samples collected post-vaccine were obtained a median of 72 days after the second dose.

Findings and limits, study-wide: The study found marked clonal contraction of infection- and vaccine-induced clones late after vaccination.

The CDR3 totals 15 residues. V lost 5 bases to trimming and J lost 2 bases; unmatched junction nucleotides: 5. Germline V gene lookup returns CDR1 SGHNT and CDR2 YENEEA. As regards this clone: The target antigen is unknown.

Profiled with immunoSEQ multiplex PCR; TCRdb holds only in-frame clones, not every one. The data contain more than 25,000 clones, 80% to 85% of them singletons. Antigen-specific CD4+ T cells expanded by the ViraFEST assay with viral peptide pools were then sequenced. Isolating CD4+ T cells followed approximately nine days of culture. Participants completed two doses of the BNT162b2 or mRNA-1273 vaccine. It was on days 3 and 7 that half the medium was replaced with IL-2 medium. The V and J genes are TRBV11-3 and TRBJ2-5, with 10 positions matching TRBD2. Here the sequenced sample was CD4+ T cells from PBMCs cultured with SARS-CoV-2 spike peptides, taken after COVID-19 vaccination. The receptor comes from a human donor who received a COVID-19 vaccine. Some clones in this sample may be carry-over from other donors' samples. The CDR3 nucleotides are TGTGCCAGCAGCGAGGGACTAGCGTTGCAAGAGACCCAGTACTTC. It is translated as CASSEGLALQETQYF.